The rows below give T cell receptor beta chains drawn from one sample of a study of CD8 T cells in Susac syndrome. TCRdb analysed the immunoSEQ multiplex PCR reads with MiXCR anew, one entry per CDR3 protein. The table shows about 200,000 distinct CDR3 sequences, with more than 85% occurring only once. Specimen: CD4+ T cells from PBMCs. The receptors were sampled from a human donor with multiple sclerosis. CDR3s include the opening cysteine and the closing phenylalanine or tryptophan. D genes are given only for firm matches. A row's size may be missing; if present it is once, few, many or a size class.

d_gene	v_gene	j_gene	abundance	CDR3nt	CDR3aa
NA	TRBV28	TRBJ2-1	NA	TGTGCCAGCGCTGGGAGCTGGAACTCCTACAATGAGCAGTTCTTC	CASAGSWNSYNEQFF
NA	TRBV20-1	TRBJ2-1	NA	TGCAGTGCTAGATTAGCCGGCCCATACAATGAGCAGTTCTTC	CSARLAGPYNEQFF
TRBD1	TRBV7-9	TRBJ1-1	NA	TGTGCCAGCACCGGGCGGGCAGGGGGAAGGACTGAAGCTTTCTTT	CASTGRAGGRTEAFF
TRBD1	TRBV18	TRBJ1-2	few	TGTGCCAGCTCCGCGACAGGGGACTATGGCTACACCTTC	CASSATGDYGYTF
TRBD2	TRBV3-1	TRBJ2-5	NA	TGTGCCAGCAGCCAAGATCGCGGGAGGGAGACCCAGTACTTC	CASSQDRGRETQYF
NA	TRBV6-1	TRBJ2-6	NA	TGTGCCAGCAGCGACGGAGACAGGCCCGGGGCCAACGTCCTGACTTTC	CASSDGDRPGANVLTF
TRBD1	TRBV29-1	TRBJ1-2	NA	TGCAGCTCGGGACAGGGGATGGACTATGGCTACACCTTC	CSSGQGMDYGYTF
NA	TRBV3-1	TRBJ1-4	once	TGTGCCAGCAGCCTCCCTGGGGGTAATGAAAAACTGTTTTTT	CASSLPGGNEKLFF
NA	TRBV24-1	TRBJ2-5	once	TGTGCCACCAGTGATAATGGCAGTCCATACCACCAGTACTTC	CATSDNGSPYHQYF
NA	TRBV13	TRBJ1-5	NA	TGTGCCAGCAGCTCCTCTTTGTGGGGAGGCAATCAGCCCCAGCATTTT	CASSSSLWGGNQPQHF
NA	TRBV24-1	TRBJ2-3	NA	TGTGCCACCAGTGCTTCTCAGGGTAATGGAGATACGCAGTATTTT	CATSASQGNGDTQYF
NA	TRBV20-1	TRBJ2-7	NA	TGCAGTGCTACTCGGACAGAAACCTACGAGCAGTACTTC	CSATRTETYEQYF
NA	TRBV24-1	TRBJ2-3	NA	TGTGCCACCAGTGAGGGGGCGACCAGCGCAGATACGCAGTATTTT	CATSEGATSADTQYF
TRBD1	TRBV7-2	TRBJ1-6	once	TGTGCCAGCAGCTCCTTTCTACCCGGGACAGCAAATTCACCCCTCCACTTT	CASSSFLPGTANSPLHF
NA	TRBV18	TRBJ2-1	NA	TGTGCCAGCTCACCGACGCAGAATGAGCAGTTCTTC	CASSPTQNEQFF
NA	TRBV5-1	TRBJ1-4	NA	TGCGCCAGCTCTTATCAGTCTCGGGAAAAACTGTTTTTT	CASSYQSREKLFF
TRBD1	TRBV29-1	TRBJ1-1	NA	TGCAGCGTCAGCGGACAGGGGGCTCCTAACACTGAAGCTTTCTTT	CSVSGQGAPNTEAFF
TRBD1	TRBV20-1	TRBJ1-1	NA	TGCAGTGCTGCCGGACAGGGTAACACTGAAGCTTTCTTT	CSAAGQGNTEAFF
TRBD1	TRBV30	TRBJ2-7	NA	TGTGCCCAGGGACAGGGGGCATACGAGCAGTACTTC	CAQGQGAYEQYF
TRBD2	TRBV20-1	TRBJ2-7	NA	TGCAGTGCCACCCCCGGGCGGGAGCCCTACGAGCAGTACTTC	CSATPGREPYEQYF
TRBD1	TRBV29-1	TRBJ1-1	NA	TGCAGCGTCAGATCTGGAGACAGGGAGGGAGCTTTCTTT	CSVRSGDREGAFF
NA	TRBV7-9	TRBJ1-2	NA	TGTGCCAGCAGCTACTACAGGGAAAGGTTAGGTGGCTACACCTTC	CASSYYRERLGGYTF
NA	TRBV9	TRBJ2-3	NA	TGTGCCAGCAGCGTAAGGGACCTATATTATTCTAGCACAGATACGCAGTATTTT	CASSVRDLYYSSTDTQYF
TRBD1	TRBV30	TRBJ1-1	once	TGTGCCACCCGGACAGGGAGTCTCGTAACAGTGAACACTGAAGCTTTCTTT	CATRTGSLVTVNTEAFF
NA	TRBV6-6	TRBJ1-2	NA	TGTGCCATCGCCTCCGGGGGGCCTAACTATGGCTACACCTTC	CAIASGGPNYGYTF
TRBD1	TRBV3-1	TRBJ2-5	NA	TGTGCCAGCAGCCAAGATCTTGGGACAGGGAGGGAGACCCAGTACTTC	CASSQDLGTGRETQYF
NA	TRBV3-1	TRBJ2-3	NA	TGTGCCAGCAGCCCCCCGGGGGCGGCCCCCACGGATACGCAGTATTTT	CASSPPGAAPTDTQYF
NA	TRBV12-3/TRBV12-4	TRBJ2-4	NA	TGTGCCAGCAGTTTAAGCCTCGACAAAAACATTCAGTACTTC	CASSLSLDKNIQYF
NA	TRBV20-1	TRBJ1-1	NA	TGCAGTGCTAGACCTGGGGGCATGAACACTGAAGCTTTCTTT	CSARPGGMNTEAFF
NA	TRBV6-5	TRBJ1-5	NA	TGTGCCAGCAGTGGACAGCAGAATCAGCCCCAGCATTTT	CASSGQQNQPQHF
TRBD1	TRBV25-1	TRBJ1-5	NA	TGTGCCAGCAGTGAAACAGGGGGCCATCAGCCCCAGCATTTT	CASSETGGHQPQHF
TRBD2	TRBV20-1	TRBJ2-3	NA	TGCAGTGCTGTTAGCGGGGGAGCCTATATAGATACGCAGTATTTT	CSAVSGGAYIDTQYF
TRBD1	TRBV15	TRBJ2-3	NA	TGTGCCACCAGCAGAACCCAGATAGGACAGGGCTACGATACGCAGTATTTT	CATSRTQIGQGYDTQYF
NA	TRBV3-1	TRBJ1-2	NA	TGTGCCAGCAGCCAAACAACAGGTGACTATGGCTACACCTTC	CASSQTTGDYGYTF
TRBD1	TRBV5-1	TRBJ1-2	once	TGCGCCAGCACCGGGACAGTGGGCTATGGCTACACCTTC	CASTGTVGYGYTF
NA	TRBV25-1	TRBJ1-2	NA	TGTGCCAGCAGTGAATGGCGGGGGGGCAGGGACTTCGATGGCTACACCTTC	CASSEWRGGRDFDGYTF
NA	TRBV29-1	TRBJ2-5	NA	TGCAGCGTTAGCGATCGGGAGACCCAGTACTTC	CSVSDRETQYF
TRBD1	TRBV12-3/TRBV12-4	TRBJ2-2	NA	TGTGCCAGCAGTGGGGACAGCGAAACCGGGGAGCTGTTTTTT	CASSGDSETGELFF
NA	TRBV20-1	TRBJ1-1	NA	TGCAGTGCTGCCCGGGCGGGAGGGAACACTGAAGCTTTCTTT	CSAARAGGNTEAFF
TRBD1	TRBV15	TRBJ1-5	NA	TGTGCCACCAGCAGAGATCTCCGGACAGGGAATCAGCCCCAGCATTTT	CATSRDLRTGNQPQHF
NA	TRBV4-2	TRBJ1-2	NA	TGTGCCAGCAGCGAGGTGGAAGGCTACACCTTC	CASSEVEGYTF
TRBD1	TRBV28	TRBJ2-3	NA	TGTGGGGCAGAGGGGGCAGTTACAGATACGCAGTATTTT	CGAEGAVTDTQYF
NA	TRBV30	TRBJ1-1	NA	TGTGCCGCCGATCACGTGCGGAACACTGAAGCTTTCTTT	CAADHVRNTEAFF
TRBD1	TRBV30	TRBJ1-6	NA	TGTGCCTGGAGTGTACAGGGGCCCTGGGCCCCTAATTCACCCCTCCACTTT	CAWSVQGPWAPNSPLHF
TRBD1	TRBV9	TRBJ1-4	NA	TGTGCCAGCAGCTTTACTCAGGGGGCAAATGAAAAACTGTTTTTT	CASSFTQGANEKLFF
NA	TRBV7-7	TRBJ2-1	NA	TGTGCTAGCAGCTTGACACGCGTAAACAATGAGCAGTTCTTC	CASSLTRVNNEQFF
NA	TRBV23-1	TRBJ2-2	NA	TGCGCCAGCAGGGGGTCGGGGACCGGGGAGCTGTTTTTT	CASRGSGTGELFF
NA	TRBV29-1	TRBJ1-1	NA	TGCAGCGTTGATCCCATGAACACTGAAGCTTTCTTT	CSVDPMNTEAFF
NA	TRBV29-1	TRBJ2-2	NA	TGCAGCGTCGTGAGAGGAATAAACACCGGGGAGCTGTTTTTT	CSVVRGINTGELFF
NA	TRBV20-1	TRBJ1-1	once	TGCAGTGCTAGAGCCCTCTTTGAAGCTTTCTTT	CSARALFEAFF
NA	TRBV6-6	TRBJ2-3	NA	TGTGCCAGCAGTTACGAGCGGGATACGCAGTATTTT	CASSYERDTQYF
NA	TRBV29-1	TRBJ1-1	NA	TGCAGCGTTGAAGGGGGGGGAAGAACTGAAGCTTTCTTT	CSVEGGGRTEAFF
TRBD2	TRBV6-1	TRBJ2-3	NA	TGTGCCAGCAGCCGGGGACTACTTGTGGGTACAGATACGCAGTATTTT	CASSRGLLVGTDTQYF
NA	TRBV20-1	TRBJ2-2	NA	TGCAGCGCTACTAAGGCGAGCACCGGGGAGCTGTTTTTT	CSATKASTGELFF
NA	TRBV5-1	TRBJ2-3	NA	TGCGCCAGCAGCCAACTACGGATCACAGATACGCAGTATTTT	CASSQLRITDTQYF